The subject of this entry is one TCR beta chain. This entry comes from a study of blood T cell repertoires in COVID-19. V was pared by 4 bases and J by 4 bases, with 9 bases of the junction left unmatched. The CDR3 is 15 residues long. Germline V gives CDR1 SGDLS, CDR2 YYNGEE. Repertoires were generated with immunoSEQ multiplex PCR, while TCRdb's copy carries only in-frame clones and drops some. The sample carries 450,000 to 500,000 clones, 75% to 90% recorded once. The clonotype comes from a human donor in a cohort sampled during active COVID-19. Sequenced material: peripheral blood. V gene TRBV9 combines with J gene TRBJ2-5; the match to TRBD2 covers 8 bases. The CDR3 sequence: CASSPGEAGGETQYF. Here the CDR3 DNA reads TGTGCCAGCAGCCCGGGAGAGGCGGGGGGAGAGACCCAGTACTTC.